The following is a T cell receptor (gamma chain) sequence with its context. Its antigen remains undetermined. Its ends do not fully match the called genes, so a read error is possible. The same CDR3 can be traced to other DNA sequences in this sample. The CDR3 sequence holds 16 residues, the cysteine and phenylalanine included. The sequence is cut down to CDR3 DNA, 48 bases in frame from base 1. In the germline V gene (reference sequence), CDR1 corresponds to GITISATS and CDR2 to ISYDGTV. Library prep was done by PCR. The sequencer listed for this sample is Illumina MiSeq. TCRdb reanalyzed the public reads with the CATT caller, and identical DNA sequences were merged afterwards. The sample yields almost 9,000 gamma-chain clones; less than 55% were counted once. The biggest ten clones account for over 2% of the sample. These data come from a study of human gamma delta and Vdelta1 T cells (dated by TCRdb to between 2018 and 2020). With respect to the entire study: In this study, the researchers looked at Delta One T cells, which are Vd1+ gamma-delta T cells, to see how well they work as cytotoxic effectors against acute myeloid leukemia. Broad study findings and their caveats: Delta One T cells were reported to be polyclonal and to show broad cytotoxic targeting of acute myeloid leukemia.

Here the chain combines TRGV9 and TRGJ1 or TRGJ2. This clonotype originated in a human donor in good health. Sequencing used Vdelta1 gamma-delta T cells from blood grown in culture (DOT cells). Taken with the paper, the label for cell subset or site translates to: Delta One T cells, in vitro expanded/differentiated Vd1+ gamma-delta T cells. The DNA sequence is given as TGTGCCTTGTGGGACGTCCTCGGGACGCGTTATTATAAAAAACTCTTT. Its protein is CALWDVLGTRYYKKLF.